The 5 T cell receptor beta chains presented below share a single source sample, sequenced in a study of T cell responses to AZD1222 COVID-19 vaccine. TCRdb's table, derived via immunoSEQ multiplex PCR, lists solely in-frame clones and lacks some. The sample includes 110,000 to 150,000 clones, around 92% of them seen just once. This specimen consisted of peripheral blood, obtained 28 days after the second AZD1222 dose. The receptor set was obtained from an adult who received the AZD1222 COVID-19 vaccine.

The chain joins TRBV10-3 to TRBJ2-7, with 8 bases lining up with TRBD2. V lost 6 bases, J lost 5 bases, and 12 bases stayed unmatched. There are 15 residues in the CDR3. In germline, CDR1 is ENHRY, CDR2 SYGVKD. CDR3 protein: CAISHESGRVDEQYF. CDR3 nucleotide sequence: TGTGCCATCAGCCATGAAAGCGGGAGAGTCGACGAGCAGTACTTC.

The chain recombines TRBV25-1 with TRBJ2-7; D ambiguous. This CDR3 contains 14 residues. Germline loops: CDR1 MGHDK, CDR2 SYGVNS. The V end was cut by 1 base, the J end by 1 base, with 8 bases between. This CDR3 reads CASSEWEQSYEQYF. In nucleotides, the CDR3 is TGTGCCAGCAGTGAATGGGAACAGTCCTACGAGCAGTACTTC.

The chain combines TRBV18 with TRBJ1-2; 8 nucleotides agree with TRBD1. The V gene end was trimmed by 6 bases and the J gene end by 4 bases; junction bases not matched to a gene: 4. The CDR3 runs 13 residues. CDR1 is KGHSH, CDR2 LQKENI, per germline. The CDR3 sequence is CASSTDRVYGYTF. The CDR3 DNA sequence: TGTGCCAGCTCCACGGACAGGGTCTATGGCTACACCTTC.

This sequence joins TRBV28 and TRBJ1-2; 8 bases fit TRBD1. J lost 1 base, V lost 4 bases, and 11 bases had no gene match. The length of the CDR3 is 17 residues. Germline V gene lookup returns CDR1 MDHEN and CDR2 SYDVKM. The DNA of the CDR3 is TGTGCCAGCAGTTCCCGGCGACAGGGGAGGGTTAACTATGGCTACACCTTC. This translates into CASSSRRQGRVNYGYTF.

CDR3 coding DNA: TGCGCCAGCAGCCCGACCGTACCGAACACTGAAGCTTTCTTT. Its protein is CASSPTVPNTEAFF. The gene calls are TRBV5-1 and TRBJ1-1; no definite D call. V was shortened by 4 bases and J by 1 base, with 11 bases between the two germline ends. The CDR3 is made up of 14 amino acids. The germline CDR1 and CDR2 sequences are SGHRS and YFSETQ.